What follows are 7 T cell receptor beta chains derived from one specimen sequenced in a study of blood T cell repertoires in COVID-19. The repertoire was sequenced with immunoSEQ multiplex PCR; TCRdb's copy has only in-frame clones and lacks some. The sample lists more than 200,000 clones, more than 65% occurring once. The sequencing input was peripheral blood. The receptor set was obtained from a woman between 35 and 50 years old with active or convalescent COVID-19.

CDR3 sequence reads: CASGLQGGATEAFF. The CDR3 DNA reads as TGTGCCAGCGGTCTACAGGGGGGGGCAACTGAAGCTTTCTTT. The chain recombines TRBV5-8 with TRBJ1-1; TRBD1 matches at 8 bases. This CDR3 has 14 residues. Trimming cost V 7 bases and J 5 bases; bases outside gene matches: 10. Germline assignment: CDR1 SGHTS and CDR2 YDEGEE. The full variable domain, completed using reference TRBV5-8 and TRBJ1-1, is EAGVTQSPTHLIKTRGQQATLRCSPISGHTSVYWYQQALGLGLQFLLWYDEGEERNRGNFPPRFSGRQFPNYSSELNVNALELEDSALYLCASGLQGGATEAFFGQGTRLTVV.

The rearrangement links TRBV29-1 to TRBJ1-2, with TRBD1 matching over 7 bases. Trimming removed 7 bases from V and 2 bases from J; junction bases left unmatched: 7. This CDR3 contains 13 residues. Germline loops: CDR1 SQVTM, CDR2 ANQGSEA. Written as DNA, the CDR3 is TGCAGCGCCGGTGGGGGACAGAACTATGGCTACACCTTC. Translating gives CSAGGGQNYGYTF.

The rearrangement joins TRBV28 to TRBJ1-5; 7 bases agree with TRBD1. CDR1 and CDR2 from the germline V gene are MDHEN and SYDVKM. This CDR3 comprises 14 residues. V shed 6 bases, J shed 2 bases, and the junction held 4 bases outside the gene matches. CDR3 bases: TGTGCCAGCAGATTGACAGGGCGCAATCAGCCCCAGCATTTT. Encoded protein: CASRLTGRNQPQHF.

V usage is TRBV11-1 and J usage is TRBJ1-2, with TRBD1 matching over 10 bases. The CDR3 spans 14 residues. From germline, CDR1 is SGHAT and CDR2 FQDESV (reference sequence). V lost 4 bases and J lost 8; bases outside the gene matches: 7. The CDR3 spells CASSSGQGLGGYTF. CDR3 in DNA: TGTGCCAGCAGCTCGGGACAGGGGTTAGGCGGCTACACCTTC.

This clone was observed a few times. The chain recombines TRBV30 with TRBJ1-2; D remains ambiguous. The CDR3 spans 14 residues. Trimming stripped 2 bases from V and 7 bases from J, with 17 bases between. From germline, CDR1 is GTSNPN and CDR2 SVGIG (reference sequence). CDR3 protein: CAWSSPGSRAGYTF. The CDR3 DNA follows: TGTGCCTGGAGTTCCCCGGGATCGAGGGCTGGCTACACCTTC.

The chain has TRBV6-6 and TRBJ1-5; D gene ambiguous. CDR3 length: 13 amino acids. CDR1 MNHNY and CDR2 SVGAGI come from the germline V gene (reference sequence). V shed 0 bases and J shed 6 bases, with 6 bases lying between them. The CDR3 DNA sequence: TGTGCCAGCAGTTACTCGTTTAGTCAGCCCCAGCATTTT. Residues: CASSYSFSQPQHF.

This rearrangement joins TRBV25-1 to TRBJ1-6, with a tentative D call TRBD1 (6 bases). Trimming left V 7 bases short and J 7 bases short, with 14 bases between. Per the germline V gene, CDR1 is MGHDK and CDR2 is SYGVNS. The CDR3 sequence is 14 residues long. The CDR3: CASTRPGGNSPLHF. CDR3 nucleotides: TGTGCCAGCACCCGCCCGGGGGGCAATTCACCCCTCCACTTT.